Listed below are T cell receptor beta chains from one sample, sequenced in a study of cytomegalovirus exposure and HLA in healthy donors. The protocol was immunoSEQ multiplex PCR, while the TCRdb copy is restricted to in-frame clones and leaves out a portion. The sample carries more than 100,000 clones, more than 75% recorded once. Material: PBMCs. The receptors originated from a woman in her forties or fifties in good health and CMV-seropositive. Both conserved end residues are part of each CDR3. Each record gives: clone size, V gene, J gene, D gene, CDR3 DNA, CDR3 protein. The D gene is left open where the match is weak. The size of a clone is reported for some rows only, either as once, few or many, or as a class for expanded clones.

abundance: NA
v_gene: TRBV28
j_gene: TRBJ2-1
d_gene: TRBD2
CDR3nt: TGTGCCAGCACCTTACCCATGGGCGGGGGGAATGAGCAGTTCTTC
CDR3aa: CASTLPMGGGNEQFF

abundance: NA
v_gene: TRBV7-2
j_gene: TRBJ2-3
d_gene: TRBD2
CDR3nt: TGTGCCAGCAGCTTAGGGGCGGGGAGGGGCACAGATACGCAGTATTTT
CDR3aa: CASSLGAGRGTDTQYF

abundance: NA
v_gene: TRBV5-4
j_gene: TRBJ2-1
d_gene: TRBD2
CDR3nt: TGTGCCAGCAGCTTAGGATCTCTAGCGGGGGTCTACAATGAGCAGTTCTTC
CDR3aa: CASSLGSLAGVYNEQFF

abundance: few
v_gene: TRBV2
j_gene: TRBJ2-5
d_gene: NA
CDR3nt: TGTGCCAGCAGTGAACAGCGGGACCAAGAGACCCAGTACTTC
CDR3aa: CASSEQRDQETQYF

abundance: NA
v_gene: TRBV6-1
j_gene: TRBJ1-3
d_gene: NA
CDR3nt: TGTGCCAGCACGAGCTTCTCCTCTGGAAACACCATATATTTT
CDR3aa: CASTSFSSGNTIYF

abundance: NA
v_gene: TRBV28
j_gene: TRBJ1-5
d_gene: TRBD1
CDR3nt: TGTGCCAGCAGTTTAGGGTTCTGGACAGGGGCTCAGCCCCAGCATTTT
CDR3aa: CASSLGFWTGAQPQHF

abundance: NA
v_gene: TRBV29-1
j_gene: TRBJ2-5
d_gene: TRBD1
CDR3nt: TGCAGCGTTACACAGGGGGAAGAGACCCAGTACTTC
CDR3aa: CSVTQGEETQYF

abundance: NA
v_gene: TRBV5-1
j_gene: TRBJ1-1
d_gene: TRBD1
CDR3nt: TGCGCCAGCAGCTCTAGGACAGGGGGCGGTTCTGTAGCTTTCTTT
CDR3aa: CASSSRTGGGSVAFF

abundance: NA
v_gene: TRBV7-9
j_gene: TRBJ2-1
d_gene: TRBD2
CDR3nt: TGTGCCAGCAGCCCATGGGGGATAGCGGGGGTGGATGAGCAGTTCTTC
CDR3aa: CASSPWGIAGVDEQFF

abundance: NA
v_gene: TRBV30
j_gene: TRBJ1-2
d_gene: NA
CDR3nt: TGTGCCTGGAGTTCGGTGGTCAGGGGAATGAAAGGCTACACCTTC
CDR3aa: CAWSSVVRGMKGYTF

abundance: NA
v_gene: TRBV28
j_gene: TRBJ1-1
d_gene: NA
CDR3nt: TGTGCCACCAACTCTGCATCGGGGTTCTTCACTGAAGCTTTCTTT
CDR3aa: CATNSASGFFTEAFF

abundance: once
v_gene: TRBV29-1
j_gene: TRBJ1-1
d_gene: NA
CDR3nt: TGCAGCGTTCTGACTTGGAACACTGAAGCTTTCTTT
CDR3aa: CSVLTWNTEAFF

abundance: few
v_gene: TRBV9
j_gene: TRBJ2-5
d_gene: NA
CDR3nt: TGTGCCAGCAGCGTGGCACCCCAAGAGACCCAGTACTTC
CDR3aa: CASSVAPQETQYF

abundance: NA
v_gene: TRBV5-1
j_gene: TRBJ2-5
d_gene: TRBD2
CDR3nt: TGCGCCAGCATCCTGGGACTAGCGGGAGCAAGGGGGGAGACCCAGTACTTC
CDR3aa: CASILGLAGARGETQYF

abundance: few
v_gene: TRBV29-1
j_gene: TRBJ2-1
d_gene: TRBD2
CDR3nt: TGCAGCGTCGGGGAGGGGTGGGGTGAGCAGTTCTTC
CDR3aa: CSVGEGWGEQFF

abundance: NA
v_gene: TRBV7-9
j_gene: TRBJ1-5
d_gene: TRBD1
CDR3nt: TGTGCCAGCAGCCCAGGACAGGGCGTTTGGCCCCAGCATTTT
CDR3aa: CASSPGQGVWPQHF

abundance: NA
v_gene: TRBV4-1
j_gene: TRBJ1-2
d_gene: TRBD1
CDR3nt: TGCGCCAGCAGCCAAGATTTAGGGATGGGACAGAAGGGCTACACCTTC
CDR3aa: CASSQDLGMGQKGYTF

abundance: NA
v_gene: TRBV5-4
j_gene: TRBJ2-3
d_gene: TRBD2
CDR3nt: TGTGCCACCCACCGGGGGGGCGCCGAGGACACGCAGTATTTT
CDR3aa: CATHRGGAEDTQYF

abundance: NA
v_gene: TRBV7-2
j_gene: TRBJ2-5
d_gene: NA
CDR3nt: TGTGCCAGCAGCTTAGCGGGGGGGGCTGAGGCCCAGTACTTC
CDR3aa: CASSLAGGAEAQYF

abundance: NA
v_gene: TRBV5-6
j_gene: TRBJ1-1
d_gene: TRBD1
CDR3nt: TGTGCCAGCAGCTTGAGGGACAGGGTGAGAACTGAAGCTTTCTTT
CDR3aa: CASSLRDRVRTEAFF

abundance: NA
v_gene: TRBV6-1
j_gene: TRBJ1-5
d_gene: NA
CDR3nt: TGTGCCAGCAGTCCAATGACAGGAAACAATCAGCCCCAGCATTTT
CDR3aa: CASSPMTGNNQPQHF

abundance: NA
v_gene: TRBV7-5
j_gene: TRBJ1-5
d_gene: NA
CDR3nt: TGTGCCAGAAGCCCAGGACAGGACAATCAGCCCCAGCATTTT
CDR3aa: CARSPGQDNQPQHF

abundance: NA
v_gene: TRBV21-1
j_gene: TRBJ2-2
d_gene: NA
CDR3nt: TGTGCCCCCTCAAGCGGGAGAAAAACCGGGGAGCTGTTTTTT
CDR3aa: CAPSSGRKTGELFF

abundance: NA
v_gene: TRBV2
j_gene: TRBJ1-2
d_gene: NA
CDR3nt: TGTGCCAGCAGTTGGGCAACTAACTATGGCTACACCTTC
CDR3aa: CASSWATNYGYTF

abundance: NA
v_gene: TRBV5-1
j_gene: TRBJ2-2
d_gene: TRBD1
CDR3nt: TGCGCCAGCAGCGGGGGACAGACGAACACCGGGGAGCTGTTTTTT
CDR3aa: CASSGGQTNTGELFF

abundance: NA
v_gene: TRBV6-1
j_gene: TRBJ2-5
d_gene: TRBD1
CDR3nt: TGTGCCAGCAGTGTGGTTGAGACAGGGCATTACTACACCAAAGAGACCCAGTACTTC
CDR3aa: CASSVVETGHYYTKETQYF

abundance: NA
v_gene: TRBV28
j_gene: TRBJ2-5
d_gene: TRBD2
CDR3nt: TGTGCCAGCAGTTTCAGCGGGATGGTGGAGACCCAGTACTTC
CDR3aa: CASSFSGMVETQYF

abundance: once
v_gene: TRBV6-5
j_gene: TRBJ2-3
d_gene: NA
CDR3nt: TGTGCCAGCAAAAAAACCCCAGGGGCTACAGATACGCAGTATTTT
CDR3aa: CASKKTPGATDTQYF

abundance: NA
v_gene: TRBV27
j_gene: TRBJ1-1
d_gene: NA
CDR3nt: TGTGCCAGCAGTTTATCCGTGGGGGGTGGTGCTTTCTTT
CDR3aa: CASSLSVGGGAFF

abundance: NA
v_gene: TRBV6-5
j_gene: TRBJ1-2
d_gene: NA
CDR3nt: TGTGCCAGCAGTCCCCTTTCAGGGGAGGGTGGCTACACCTTC
CDR3aa: CASSPLSGEGGYTF

abundance: NA
v_gene: TRBV7-3
j_gene: TRBJ1-1
d_gene: NA
CDR3nt: TGTGCCAGCAGCCGGGAGGGGGGGATGAACACTGAAGCTTTCTTT
CDR3aa: CASSREGGMNTEAFF

abundance: NA
v_gene: TRBV5-1
j_gene: TRBJ2-3
d_gene: NA
CDR3nt: TGCGCCAGCAGCTTTCTAGTGAGCACAGATACGCAGTATTTT
CDR3aa: CASSFLVSTDTQYF

abundance: NA
v_gene: TRBV4-3
j_gene: TRBJ1-1
d_gene: TRBD1
CDR3nt: TGCGCCAGCAGCCAACCGGGACAGGGGGCCTCTGAAGCTTTCTTT
CDR3aa: CASSQPGQGASEAFF

abundance: NA
v_gene: TRBV7-3
j_gene: TRBJ2-6
d_gene: NA
CDR3nt: TGTGCCAGCAGCCAAATGAGCTCTGGGGCCAACGTCCTGACTTTC
CDR3aa: CASSQMSSGANVLTF

abundance: NA
v_gene: TRBV6-5
j_gene: TRBJ2-5
d_gene: TRBD1
CDR3nt: TGTGCCAGCAGTTACTCTGGTGGGGGACAGGAAGAGACCCAGTACTTC
CDR3aa: CASSYSGGGQEETQYF

abundance: NA
v_gene: TRBV18
j_gene: TRBJ2-3
d_gene: NA
CDR3nt: TGTGCCAGCTCACCACCTTCCGCAGATACGCAGTATTTT
CDR3aa: CASSPPSADTQYF